These 14 T cell receptor beta chains originate from one sample sequenced in a study of cytomegalovirus exposure and HLA in healthy donors. The study ran its PCR with 60 Vbeta and 13 Jbeta primers. TCRdb's table, derived via immunoSEQ multiplex PCR, lists solely in-frame clones and lacks some. There are 70,000 to 85,000 clones in the sample; roughly 60% occur only once, and over 5.5% lies in the top ten. Specimen: PBMCs. Every receptor here comes from a man aged 25-45 years in good health and CMV-seropositive.

A few counts support this clone. The chain combines TRBV11-2 with TRBJ1-2; D perhaps matches TRBD1 (6 bases). This CDR3 has 14 residues. V shed 1 base and J shed 4 bases, with 10 bases lying between them. Germline CDR1 and CDR2: SGHAT and FQNNGV. The CDR3: CASSLGQGPYGYTF. CDR3 nucleotide sequence: TGTGCCAGCAGCTTAGGCCAGGGGCCCTATGGCTACACCTTC.

As to this clone: Other DNA sequences of this sample code for an identical CDR3. This CDR3 reads CASSPPDRNTGELFF. The CDR3, as DNA: TGTGCCAGCAGCCCCCCGGACAGGAACACCGGGGAGCTGTTTTTT. The V and J genes are TRBV7-9 and TRBJ2-2; possible D gene TRBD1, 6 bases. Germline V lookup: CDR1 SEHNR, CDR2 FQNEAQ (reference sequence). The V and J ends lost 5 bases and 1 base respectively, with 11 bases between them. There are 15 residues in the CDR3.

The V call is TRBV7-9, the J call TRBJ2-3; TRBD2 agrees at 12 bases. Germline V gene lookup returns CDR1 SEHNR and CDR2 FQNEAQ (reference sequence). V gave up 5 bases and J gave up 2 bases; unmatched junction bases: 11. The CDR3 is 18 amino acids. In DNA, the CDR3 is TGTGCCAGCAGCAAGCCCGGACTAGCGGGGAGCGACACAGATACGCAGTATTTT. Its translation is CASSKPGLAGSDTDTQYF. The entire variable domain, with the rest obtained from reference TRBV7-9 and TRBJ2-3, is as follows: DTGVSQNPRHKITKRGQNVTFRCDPISEHNRLYWYRQTLGQGPEFLTYFQNEAQLEKSRLLSDRFSAERPKGSFSTLEIQRTEQGDSAMYLCASSKPGLAGSDTDTQYFGPGTRLTVL.

The chain recombines TRBV27 with TRBJ2-7; D is perhaps TRBD2 (6 bases). Deletions cut 6 bases from V and 7 bases from J, with 19 bases between. Germline V gives CDR1 MNHEY, CDR2 SMNVEV (reference sequence). The CDR3 extends over 14 amino acids. CDR3 DNA: TGTGCCAGCAGGCCGGGAGCAACTCTGGGGGAGCAGTACTTC. Translated, it gives CASRPGATLGEQYF.

DNA for the CDR3: TGTGCCATCACCCCCGGGACAACCACAGATACGCAGTATTTT. Residues: CAITPGTTTDTQYF. The V call is TRBV10-3, the J call TRBJ2-3; D perhaps matches TRBD1 (6 bases). V was clipped by 7 bases and J by 2 bases, with 13 bases between them. This CDR3 contains 14 residues. Germline-derived CDR1 and CDR2 are ENHRY and SYGVKD.

This clone showed up just a few times. V is TRBV6-5 and J is TRBJ2-7, with D possibly TRBD2 on 6 matching bases. The CDR3 is made up of 12 amino acids. Germline assignment: CDR1 MNHEY and CDR2 SVGAGI. Deletions cut 6 bases from V and 4 bases from J, with 10 bases between. The CDR3 nucleotides are TGTGCCAGCAGGGGAGGAGGGTACGAGCAGTACTTC. Protein sequence: CASRGGGYEQYF.

This clone was picked up a small number of times. The rearrangement joins TRBV30 to TRBJ1-6; 10 nucleotides line up with TRBD1. CDR3 length: 15 residues. Trimming cost V 2 bases and J 7 bases; bases outside gene matches: 5. Germline CDR1 GTSNPN, CDR2 SVGIG (reference sequence). CDR3 amino acids: CAWSTMGQGNSPLHF. In DNA form, the CDR3 reads TGTGCCTGGAGTACCATGGGACAGGGGAATTCACCCCTCCACTTT.

This clone turned up a few times. V is TRBV6-6 and J is TRBJ2-5; the match to TRBD2 covers 12 bases. With 6 bases clipped from V and 5 bases from J, the junction kept 7 bases outside the gene matches. Germline values: CDR1 MNHNY, CDR2 SVGAGI (reference sequence). CDR3 length: 15 amino acids. The DNA of the CDR3 is TGTGCCAGCAGCCAGACTAGCGGGAGTTTGGAGACCCAGTACTTC. This encodes CASSQTSGSLETQYF.

In nucleotides, the CDR3 is TGTGCCAGCTCCCGGGGACAGTCGGGATACAATGAGCAGTTCTTC. It specifies CASSRGQSGYNEQFF. The genes are TRBV18 and TRBJ2-1; TRBD1 aligns across 7 bases. J lost 4 bases, V lost 6 bases, and 9 bases had no gene match. CDR3 length equals 15 residues. CDR1 and CDR2 (germline): KGHSH, LQKENI. The full variable domain, rest sourced from reference TRBV18 and TRBJ2-1, is NAGVMQNPRHLVRRRGQEARLRCSPMKGHSHVYWYRQLPEEGLKFMVYLQKENIIDESGMPKERFSAEFPKEGPSILRIQQVVRGDSAAYFCASSRGQSGYNEQFFGPGTRLTVL.

This clone was seen a handful of times. This chain uses TRBV6-1 with TRBJ2-7, with D maybe TRBD1 (6 bases). Germline V gene lookup returns CDR1 MNHNS and CDR2 SASEGT. Trimming cost V 6 bases and J 2 bases, with 17 bases left between them. This CDR3 has 15 amino acids. Here the CDR3 reads CASREFPGTPYEQYF. CDR3 DNA: TGTGCCAGCAGAGAATTCCCCGGGACACCCTACGAGCAGTACTTC.

The chain joins TRBV5-6 to TRBJ2-5; 7 bases line up with TRBD1. V shed 4 bases, J shed 2 bases, and the junction held 5 bases outside the gene matches. The CDR3 has 14 amino acids. The germline gives CDR1 SGHDT, CDR2 YYEEEE. CDR3 in amino acids: CASSVPGQQETQYF. In DNA form, the CDR3 reads TGTGCCAGCAGCGTCCCGGGACAGCAAGAGACCCAGTACTTC.

The genes are TRBV19 and TRBJ1-5, with TRBD1 matching 12 bases. The V and J ends lost 3 bases and 3 bases, in that order; junction bases with no gene match: 9. Germline CDR1 and CDR2: LNHDA and SQIVND (reference sequence). The CDR3 runs 18 residues. CDR3: CASSIGTGGFSNNQPQHF. The CDR3 DNA sequence: TGTGCCAGTAGTATCGGGACAGGGGGCTTCTCGAACAATCAGCCCCAGCATTTT.

This CDR3 reads CASTAVAGARETQYF. DNA of the CDR3: TGTGCTAGTACCGCCGTAGCGGGAGCGCGAGAGACCCAGTACTTC. The chain employs TRBV12-5 and TRBJ2-5, with TRBD2 matching 9 bases. The CDR3 contains 15 residues. V was pared by 8 bases and J by 4 bases, with 11 bases of the junction left unmatched. Germline V lookup: CDR1 LGHNT, CDR2 FRNRAP. The complete variable domain, with remaining parts taken from reference TRBV12-5 and TRBJ2-5, reads DARVTQTPRHKVTEMGQEVTMRCQPILGHNTVFWYRQTMMQGLELLAYFRNRAPLDDSGMPKDRFSAEMPDATLATLKIQPSEPRDSAVYFCASTAVAGARETQYFGPGTRLLVL.

This clone was recorded once. This CDR3 is also generated by other DNA sequences in the sample. The chain carries TRBV6-5 and TRBJ1-2, with a weak D call TRBD1 (6 bases). Germline-derived CDR1 and CDR2 are MNHEY and SVGAGI. The CDR3 consists of 16 residues. The V gene lost 0 bases and the J gene lost 8 bases, with 19 bases spanning the gap. CDR3 nucleotide sequence: TGTGCCAGCAGTTACTCGAGTAGGGAGGGGGTGGGAGGCTACACCTTC. Translating it yields CASSYSSREGVGGYTF.